This TCR beta chain was recovered during a study of T cells and Merkel cell carcinoma outcomes. This clone appeared once. Its specificity is unknown. General study results and limits: In Merkel cell carcinoma, repertoire and T-cell density reportedly predicted outcomes.

Only in-frame clones appear in the TCRdb table, and some are missing; sequencing was by immunoSEQ multiplex PCR. The sample gives over 15,000 clones, around 81% of which show up once; more than 7% is in the top ten. This CDR3 is built from 15 residues. V lost 4 bases and J lost 7, with 18 bases in between. CDR1 is SGHKS and CDR2 is YYEKEE in the germline V gene (reference sequence). Sequencing input: tumor tissue from Merkel cell carcinoma. The V and J genes are TRBV5-5 and TRBJ2-1; tentatively, D is TRBD1 (6 bases). The sequence derives from a human donor with Merkel cell carcinoma. The CDR3 loop reads CASSPLRGSENEQFF. The CDR3 region has the DNA TGTGCCAGCAGCCCCCTCAGGGGTTCCGAAAATGAGCAGTTCTTC.